This T cell receptor (beta chain) was sequenced for a study of CD8+ T cells in alopecia areata. Study-wide findings and caveats: Greater clonality was observed in lesional scalp samples, especially alopecia totalis/universalis, versus normal scalp.

Worth noting for this clone: Its target is not known.

Extracted RNA was reverse transcribed into cDNA, the sequencing template. Generated by immunoSEQ multiplex PCR, the TCRdb table keeps only in-frame clones and is missing some. The repertoire holds over 150,000 clones, around 50% seen once, with around 5% in the top ten. Germline assignment: CDR1 SEHNR and CDR2 FQNEAQ (reference sequence). V lost 6 bases, J lost 4 bases, and 9 bases lay in between. The CDR3 extends over 12 amino acids. The sequence was collected from a human donor in good health. The specimen was CD8+ T cells sorted from blood. The rearrangement uses TRBV7-9 and TRBJ1-2; maybe TRBD1 (5 bases). For the CDR3, the DNA is TGTGCCAGCAGTGCAGGGACCTATGGCTACACCTTC. It is translated as CASSAGTYGYTF.